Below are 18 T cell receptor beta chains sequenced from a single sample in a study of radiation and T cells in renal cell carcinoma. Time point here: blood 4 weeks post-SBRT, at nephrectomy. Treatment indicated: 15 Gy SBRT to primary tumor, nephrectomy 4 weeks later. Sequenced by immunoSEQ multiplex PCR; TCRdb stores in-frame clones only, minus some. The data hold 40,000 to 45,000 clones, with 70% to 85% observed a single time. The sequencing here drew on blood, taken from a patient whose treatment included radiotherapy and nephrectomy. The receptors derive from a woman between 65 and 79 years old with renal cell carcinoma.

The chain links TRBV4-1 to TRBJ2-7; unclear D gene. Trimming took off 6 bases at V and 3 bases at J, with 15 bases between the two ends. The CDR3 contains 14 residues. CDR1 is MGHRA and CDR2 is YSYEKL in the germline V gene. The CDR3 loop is CASSVGWPSYEQYF. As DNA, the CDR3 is TGCGCCAGCAGTGTCGGGTGGCCGAGCTACGAGCAGTACTTC.

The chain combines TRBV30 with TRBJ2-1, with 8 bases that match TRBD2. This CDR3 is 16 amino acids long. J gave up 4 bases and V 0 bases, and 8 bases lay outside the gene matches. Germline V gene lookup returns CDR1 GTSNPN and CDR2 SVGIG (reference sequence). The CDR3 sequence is CAWSVQGTSFYNEQFF. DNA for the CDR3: TGTGCCTGGAGTGTACAAGGGACTAGTTTTTACAATGAGCAGTTCTTC.

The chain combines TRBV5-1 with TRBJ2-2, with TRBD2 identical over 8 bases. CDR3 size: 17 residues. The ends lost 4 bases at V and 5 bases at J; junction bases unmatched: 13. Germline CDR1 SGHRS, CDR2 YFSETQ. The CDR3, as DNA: TGCGCCAGCAGCGTTCCCCGGGGGGGAGGAGAAACCGGGGAGCTGTTTTTT. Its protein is CASSVPRGGGETGELFF.

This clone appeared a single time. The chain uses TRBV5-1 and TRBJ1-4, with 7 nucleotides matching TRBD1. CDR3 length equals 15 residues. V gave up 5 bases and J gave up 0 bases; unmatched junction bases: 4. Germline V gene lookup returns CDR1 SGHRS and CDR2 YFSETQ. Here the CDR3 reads CASRYTGATNEKLFF. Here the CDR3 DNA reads TGCGCCAGCAGATACACAGGGGCAACTAATGAAAAACTGTTTTTT.

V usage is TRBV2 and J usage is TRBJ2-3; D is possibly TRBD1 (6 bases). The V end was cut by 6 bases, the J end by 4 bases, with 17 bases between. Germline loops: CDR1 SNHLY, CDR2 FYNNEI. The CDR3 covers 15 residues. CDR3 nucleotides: TGTGCCAGCAGGAAGGACAGAGGAGGTCCAGATACGCAGTATTTT. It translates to CASRKDRGGPDTQYF.

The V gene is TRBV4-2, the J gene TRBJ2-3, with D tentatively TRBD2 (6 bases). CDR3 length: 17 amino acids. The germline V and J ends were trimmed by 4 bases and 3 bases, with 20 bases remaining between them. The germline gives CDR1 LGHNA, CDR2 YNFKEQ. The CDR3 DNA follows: TGTGCCAGCAGCCCCGCTGGGGAGGAGGTTACAACAGATACGCAGTATTTT. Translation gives CASSPAGEEVTTDTQYF.

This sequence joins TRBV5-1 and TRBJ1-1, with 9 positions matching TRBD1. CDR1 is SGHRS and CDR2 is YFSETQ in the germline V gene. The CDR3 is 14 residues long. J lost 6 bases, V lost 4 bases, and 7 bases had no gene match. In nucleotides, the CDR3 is TGCGCCAGCAGCCGGATGACAGGGGGTGCTGAAGCTTTCTTT. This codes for CASSRMTGGAEAFF.

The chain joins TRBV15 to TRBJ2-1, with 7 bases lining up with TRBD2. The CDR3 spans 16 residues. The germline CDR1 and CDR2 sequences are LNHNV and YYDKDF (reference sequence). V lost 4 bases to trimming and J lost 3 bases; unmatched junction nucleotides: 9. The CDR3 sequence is CATSTQVGLLYNEQFF. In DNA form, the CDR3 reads TGTGCCACCAGCACCCAGGTGGGACTACTCTACAATGAGCAGTTCTTC.

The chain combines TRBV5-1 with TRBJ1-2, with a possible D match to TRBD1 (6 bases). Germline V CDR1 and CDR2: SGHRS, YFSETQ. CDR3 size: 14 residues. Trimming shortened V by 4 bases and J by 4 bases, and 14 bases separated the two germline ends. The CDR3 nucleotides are TGCGCCAGCAGCCCGGACAGTTACAGCTATGGCTACACCTTC. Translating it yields CASSPDSYSYGYTF.

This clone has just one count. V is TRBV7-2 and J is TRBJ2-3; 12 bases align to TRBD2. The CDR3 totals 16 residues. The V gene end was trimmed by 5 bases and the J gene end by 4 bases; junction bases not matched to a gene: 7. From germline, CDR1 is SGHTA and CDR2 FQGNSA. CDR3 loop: CASSPGASGRADTQYF. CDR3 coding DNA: TGTGCCAGCAGCCCGGGAGCTAGCGGGAGGGCAGATACGCAGTATTTT.

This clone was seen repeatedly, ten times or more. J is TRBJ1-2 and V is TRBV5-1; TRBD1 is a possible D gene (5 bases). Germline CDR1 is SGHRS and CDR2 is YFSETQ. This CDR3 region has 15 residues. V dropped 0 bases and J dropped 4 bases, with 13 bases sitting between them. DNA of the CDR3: TGCGCCAGCAGCTTGGTCGGGGCTTCAGGCTATGGCTACACCTTC. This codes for CASSLVGASGYGYTF.

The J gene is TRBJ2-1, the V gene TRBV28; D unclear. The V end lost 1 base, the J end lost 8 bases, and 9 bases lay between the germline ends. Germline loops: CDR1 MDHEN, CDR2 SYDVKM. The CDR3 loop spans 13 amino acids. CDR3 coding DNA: TGTGCCAGCAGTTTATCGCCTCCTTATGAGCAGTTCTTC. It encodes CASSLSPPYEQFF. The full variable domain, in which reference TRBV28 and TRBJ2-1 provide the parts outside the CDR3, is DVKVTQSSRYLVKRTGEKVFLECVQDMDHENMFWYRQDPGLGLRLIYFSYDVKMKEKGDIPEGYSVSREKKERFSLILESASTNQTSMYLCASSLSPPYEQFFGPGTRLTVL.

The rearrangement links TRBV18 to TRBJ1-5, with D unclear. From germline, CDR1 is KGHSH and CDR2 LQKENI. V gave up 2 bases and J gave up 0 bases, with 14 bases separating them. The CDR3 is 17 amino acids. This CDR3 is CASSPDLGVNSNQPQHF. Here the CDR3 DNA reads TGTGCCAGCTCACCAGATCTAGGAGTTAATAGCAATCAGCCCCAGCATTTT.

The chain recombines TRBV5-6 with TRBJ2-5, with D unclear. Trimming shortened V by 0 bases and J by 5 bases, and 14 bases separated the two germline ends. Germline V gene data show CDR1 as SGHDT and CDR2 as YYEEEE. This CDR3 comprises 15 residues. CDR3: CASSLVRDRVETQYF. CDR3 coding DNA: TGTGCCAGCAGCTTGGTCAGAGACCGTGTGGAGACCCAGTACTTC.

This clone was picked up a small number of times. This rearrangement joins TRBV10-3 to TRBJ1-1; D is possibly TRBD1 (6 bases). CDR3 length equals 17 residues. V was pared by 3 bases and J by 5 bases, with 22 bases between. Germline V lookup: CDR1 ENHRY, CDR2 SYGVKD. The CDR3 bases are TGTGCCATCAGTGAAAGACCCGAGGACAGCCTGGGGACTGAAGCTTTCTTT. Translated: CAISERPEDSLGTEAFF.

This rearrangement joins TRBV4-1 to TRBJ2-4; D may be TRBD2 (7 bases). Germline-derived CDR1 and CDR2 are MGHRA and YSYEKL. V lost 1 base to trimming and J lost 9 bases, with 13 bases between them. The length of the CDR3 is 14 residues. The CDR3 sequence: CASSQAMGGAIQYF. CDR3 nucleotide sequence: TGCGCCAGCAGCCAAGCTATGGGGGGGGCCATTCAGTACTTC.

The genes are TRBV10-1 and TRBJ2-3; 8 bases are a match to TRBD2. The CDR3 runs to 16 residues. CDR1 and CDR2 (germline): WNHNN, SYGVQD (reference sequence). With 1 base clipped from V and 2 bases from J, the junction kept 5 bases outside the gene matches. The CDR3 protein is CASSEFRGGTTDTQYF. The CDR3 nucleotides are TGCGCCAGCAGTGAGTTTCGGGGGGGTACCACAGATACGCAGTATTTT.

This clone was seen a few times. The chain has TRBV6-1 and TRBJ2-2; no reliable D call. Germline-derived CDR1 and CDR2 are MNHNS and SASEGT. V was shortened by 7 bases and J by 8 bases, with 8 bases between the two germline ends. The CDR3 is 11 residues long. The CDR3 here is CASTLLGELFF. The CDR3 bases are TGTGCCAGCACGCTTTTAGGGGAGCTGTTTTTT.